This paragraph reports one T cell receptor (beta chain). Recruitment covered about two dozen US areas and drew participants whose ages spanned roughly 18 to 100 years. Recovery among Cohort 3 donors was established by two negative PCRs, clearance, or symptom resolution. The data stem from a study of blood T cell repertoires in COVID-19. Trimming stripped 0 bases from V and 8 bases from J, with 17 bases between. The CDR3 has 16 residues. The germline V gene encodes CDR1 SEHNR and CDR2 FQNEAQ (reference sequence). Authors' data handling: By means of reference gene primer amplification, nucleated cell counts were estimated. Profiling relied on immunoSEQ multiplex PCR, and the TCRdb table lists in-frame clones only, not all of them. The V and J calls and clone size come from that table; D and trimming were worked out from the DNA. Seen here are approximately 390,000 clones, approximately 87% observed once, and the top ten hold approximately 9.3%.

Material for sequencing was PBMCs or T cells enriched from blood (not recorded which). This TCR derives from a woman aged 50 to 60 who had recovered from COVID-19. The rearrangement uses TRBV7-9 and TRBJ2-1, with a weak D call TRBD2 (6 bases). The CDR3: CASSLAETRYVDEQFF. DNA for the CDR3: TGTGCCAGCAGCTTAGCCGAGACTAGATACGTTGATGAGCAGTTCTTC.